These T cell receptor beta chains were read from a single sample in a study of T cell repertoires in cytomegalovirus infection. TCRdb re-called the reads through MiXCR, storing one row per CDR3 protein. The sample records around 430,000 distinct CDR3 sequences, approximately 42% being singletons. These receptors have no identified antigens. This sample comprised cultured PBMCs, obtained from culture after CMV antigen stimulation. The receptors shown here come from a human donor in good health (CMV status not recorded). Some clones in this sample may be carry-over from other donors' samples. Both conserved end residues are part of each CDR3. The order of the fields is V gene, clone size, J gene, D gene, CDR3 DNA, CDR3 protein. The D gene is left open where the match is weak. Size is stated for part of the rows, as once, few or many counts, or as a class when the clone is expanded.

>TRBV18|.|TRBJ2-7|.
TGTGCCAGCTCACCACCAACCGACCCCGCCGGCGAGCAGTACTTC
CASSPPTDPAGEQYF
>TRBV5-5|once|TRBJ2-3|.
TGTGCCAGCAGCGACAGCGGAACTACAGATACGCAGTATTTT
CASSDSGTTDTQYF
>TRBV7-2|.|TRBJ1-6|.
TGTGCCAGCAGCTTAAGTTACAGGGAGTCACCCCTCCACTTT
CASSLSYRESPLHF
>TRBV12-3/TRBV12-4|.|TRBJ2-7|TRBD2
TGTGCCAGCAGGAGACTAGCGGGAGATGTTATGGGCGAGCAGTACTTC
CASRRLAGDVMGEQYF
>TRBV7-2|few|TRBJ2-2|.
TGTGCCAGCAGCCCACCAGGGAATGGGGAGCTGTTTTTT
CASSPPGNGELFF
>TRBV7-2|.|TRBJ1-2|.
TGTGCCAGCAGCTCCCAAGCCGGGGGGGTGGGGGCGCGGGGCTACACCTTC
CASSSQAGGVGARGYTF
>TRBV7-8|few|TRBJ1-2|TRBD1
TGTGCCAGCAGCTCTCGTGGACAGGACAGCTATGGCTACACCTTC
CASSSRGQDSYGYTF
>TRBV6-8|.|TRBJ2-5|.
TGTGCCAGCAGTTACTCCAGGGGTTGTGAGACCCAGTACTTC
CASSYSRGCETQYF
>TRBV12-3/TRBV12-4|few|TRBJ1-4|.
TGTGCCAGCAGCGAAGGTGAAAAACTGTTTTTT
CASSEGEKLFF
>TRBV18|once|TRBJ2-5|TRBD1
TGTGCCAGCTTCCGGGACAGACAAGAGACCCAGTACTTC
CASFRDRQETQYF
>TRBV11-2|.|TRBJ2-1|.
TGTGCCAGCAGCCCCGGCCTAGCGACCTACAATGAGCAGTTCTTC
CASSPGLATYNEQFF
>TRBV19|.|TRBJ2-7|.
TGTGCCAGTAGGCGCTTGGGTCACGAGCAGTACTTC
CASRRLGHEQYF
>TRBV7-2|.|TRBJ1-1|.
TGTGCCAGCAGCTTTTCGATGGGCACTGAAGCTTTCTTT
CASSFSMGTEAFF
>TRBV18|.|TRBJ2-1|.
TGTGCCAGCTCACCACCAGAGGAGGGGCGGGGACTCAATGAGCAGTTCTTC
CASSPPEEGRGLNEQFF
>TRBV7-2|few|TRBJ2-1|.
TGTGCCAGCAGCCCAAGTCTACTAGGAAGTGAGCAGTTCTTC
CASSPSLLGSEQFF
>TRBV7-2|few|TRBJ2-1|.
TGTGCCAGCAGCTTAGGGGGGCGGGGGAAGCGTGACAATGAGCAGTTCTTC
CASSLGGRGKRDNEQFF
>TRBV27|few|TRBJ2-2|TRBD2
TGTGCCAGCAGTCCTTTCCTTGCGGGGGTGATCGCCGGGGAGCTGTTTTTT
CASSPFLAGVIAGELFF
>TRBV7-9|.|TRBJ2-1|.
TGTGCCAGCAGCTTCCCGGGACGGTACAATGAGCAGTTCTTC
CASSFPGRYNEQFF
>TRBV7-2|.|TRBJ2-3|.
TGTGCCAGCAGCTTTAAACACGGAGATACGCAGTATTTT
CASSFKHGDTQYF
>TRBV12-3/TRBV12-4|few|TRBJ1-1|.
TGTGCCAGCAGTTTACACACGAACACTGAAGCTTTCTTT
CASSLHTNTEAFF
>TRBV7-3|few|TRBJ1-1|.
TGTGCCAGCGGCCACCCCCCCCCGGGGAACACTGAAGCTTTCTTT
CASGHPPPGNTEAFF
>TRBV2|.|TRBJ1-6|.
TGTGCCAGCAGAGAAACGGACGTACAAAATTCACCCCTCCACTTT
CASRETDVQNSPLHF
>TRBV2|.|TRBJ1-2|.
TGTGCCAGCAGTGAATTTTTCTCCGGCAGGGATGGAGACTATGGCTACACCTTC
CASSEFFSGRDGDYGYTF
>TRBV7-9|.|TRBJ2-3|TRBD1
TGTGCCAGCAGCGCCCCGGGACAGGGGCCAGATACGCAGTATTTT
CASSAPGQGPDTQYF
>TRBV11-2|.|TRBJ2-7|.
TGTGCCAGCAGCTTATCCCTAGGGGCATACGAGCAGTACTTC
CASSLSLGAYEQYF
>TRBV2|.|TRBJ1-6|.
TGTGCCAGCAGTGCAAGTAGGGATAATTCACCCCTCCACTTT
CASSASRDNSPLHF
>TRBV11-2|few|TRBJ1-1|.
TGTGCCAGCAGCTTTTTTGGATCCGGCGGCACTGAAGCTTTCTTT
CASSFFGSGGTEAFF
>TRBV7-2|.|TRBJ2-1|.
TGTGCCAGCAGCCCCCGACTAGTCAATGAGCAGTTCTTC
CASSPRLVNEQFF
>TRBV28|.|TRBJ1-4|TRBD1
TGTGCCAGCAGCCACCGACAGGGTGGAAATGAAAAACTGTTTTTT
CASSHRQGGNEKLFF
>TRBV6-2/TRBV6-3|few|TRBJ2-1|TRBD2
TGTGCCAGCAGTTACTCTAGGACTAGCTCCTACAATGAGCAGTTCTTC
CASSYSRTSSYNEQFF
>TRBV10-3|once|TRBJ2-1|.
TGTGCCATCACCGACGTCCCCGAAATCGGGCAGTTCTTC
CAITDVPEIGQFF
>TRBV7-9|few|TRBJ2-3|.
TGTGCCAGCAGCTTAGCTGGGACCTCGCGGGGCGATACGCAGTATTTT
CASSLAGTSRGDTQYF
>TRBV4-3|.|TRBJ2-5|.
TGCGCCAGCAGCCAAGAGGGAGGGGGAGGCCGGGAGACCCAGTACTTC
CASSQEGGGGRETQYF
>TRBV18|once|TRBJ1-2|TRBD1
TGTGCCAGCTCACCTACGACAGGGACGACTACTAACTATGGCTACACCTTC
CASSPTTGTTTNYGYTF
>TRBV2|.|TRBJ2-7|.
TGTGCCAGCACCGGGGTCAGCCTAGCCTACGAGCAGTACTTC
CASTGVSLAYEQYF
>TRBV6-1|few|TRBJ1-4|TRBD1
TGTGCCAGCGAGGACAGGATTTCAACTAATGAAAAACTGTTTTTT
CASEDRISTNEKLFF
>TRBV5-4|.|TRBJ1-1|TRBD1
TGTGCCAGCAGGCTGACCGGGACAGGGAGTTTAAGTGGCACTGAAGCTTTCTTT
CASRLTGTGSLSGTEAFF
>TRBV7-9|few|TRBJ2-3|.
TGTGCCAGCAGCACCATCGGGGATACGCAGTATTTT
CASSTIGDTQYF
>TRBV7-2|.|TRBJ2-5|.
TGTGCCAGCAGCTTAGGTTGGCGTCAGGAGACCCAGTACTTC
CASSLGWRQETQYF